This T cell receptor (beta chain) came from a study of response to subunit inactivated influenza vaccine. TCRdb ran MiXCR on the RT-PCR reads and lists one entry per CDR3 protein. Counted here are roughly 570,000 distinct CDR3 sequences, 12% to 15% occurring once; the ten biggest clones make up 11%. The CDR3 contains 15 residues. CDR1 GTSNPN and CDR2 SVGIG come from the germline V gene (reference sequence). Deletions cut 3 bases from V and 10 bases from J, with 22 bases between. The receptor comes from a man aged 45 to 65 who received an inactivated influenza vaccine. Material: PBMCs from blood, obtained roughly 13 days after vaccination. This chain joins TRBV30 and TRBJ2-1, with D possibly being TRBD1 or TRBD2 (5 bases each). CDR3 sequence (DNA): TGTGCCTGGAGGCGACCCGGGACCTCGGGGCGAGAGCAGTTCTTC. Its protein product is CAWRRPGTSGREQFF. Complete variable domain (other parts from reference TRBV30 and TRBJ2-1): SQTIHQWPATLVQPVGSPLSLECTVEGTSNPNLYWYRQAAGRGLQLLFYSVGIGQISSEVPQNLSASRPQDRQFILSSKKLLLSDSGFYLCAWRRPGTSGREQFFGPGTRLTVL.